These 11 T cell receptor beta chains originate from one sample sequenced in a study of T cell repertoires in cytomegalovirus infection (dated by TCRdb to between 2018 and 2021). Sequencing used an Illumina HiSeq 1500. TCRdb passed the public sequencing reads through fastp at Q25 and MiXCR, retaining productive beta sequences. For every CDR3 protein sequence, its rows merge into one entry that carries the most common genes and DNA. A total of more than 350,000 distinct CDR3 sequences appear in this sample, roughly 30% of them only once. The ten largest clones capture roughly 15% of the sample. The sequenced sample was PBMCs. These receptors were taken from a human donor in good health (CMV status not recorded). Some clones in this sample may be carry-over from other donors' samples.

This clonotype was observed once. The V and J genes are TRBV12-3 or TRBV12-4 and TRBJ1-6; 10 bases are a match to TRBD1. There are 16 residues in the CDR3. The junction had 7 bases not matched to a gene; V was cut back by 5 bases and J by 6 bases. The CDR3 DNA sequence: TGTGCCAGCAGTCAGGACAGGGGGGTGGCTAATTCACCCCTCCACTTT. Translation: CASSQDRGVANSPLHF.

The chain uses TRBV28 and TRBJ2-7; the D gene could be TRBD1 or TRBD2 (5 bases each). Trimming stripped 6 bases from V and 4 bases from J, with 13 bases between. The germline CDR1 and CDR2 sequences are MDHEN and SYDVKM. The CDR3 length is 13 residues. The CDR3 DNA follows: TGTGCCAGCAGCCACACTGGGGGTTACGAGCAGTACTTC. It encodes CASSHTGGYEQYF.

J is TRBJ1-5 and V is TRBV4-1; TRBD1 agrees at 7 bases. V gave up 1 base and J gave up 5 bases; unmatched junction bases: 8. The CDR3 has 16 amino acids. Germline values: CDR1 MGHRA, CDR2 YSYEKL. The chain's CDR3 is CASSQVTGVGDQPQHF. CDR3 DNA: TGCGCCAGCAGCCAAGTCACAGGGGTCGGGGATCAGCCCCAGCATTTT.

The J gene is TRBJ1-2, the V gene TRBV12-3 or TRBV12-4, with D perhaps TRBD1 (6 bases). This CDR3 comprises 13 residues. V was cut by 6 bases and J by 1 base, with 9 bases left in between. The CDR3 here is CASRGQNNYGYTF. The CDR3 bases are TGTGCCAGCAGAGGACAGAATAACTATGGCTACACCTTC.

V usage is TRBV28 and J usage is TRBJ1-4; possibly TRBD1 for D (6 bases). V dropped 2 bases and J dropped 15 bases, with 19 bases sitting between them. Germline CDR1 MDHEN, CDR2 SYDVKM. This CDR3 is 14 amino acids long. The CDR3 protein is CASSLGRGGRRVFF. The CDR3 region has the DNA TGTGCCAGCAGTTTAGGCAGGGGAGGTCGCCGCGTGTTTTTT. Combining the CDR3 with reference TRBV28 and TRBJ1-4 gives the whole variable domain DVKVTQSSRYLVKRTGEKVFLECVQDMDHENMFWYRQDPGLGLRLIYFSYDVKMKEKGDIPEGYSVSREKKERFSLILESASTNQTSMYLCASSLGRGGRRVFFGSGTQLSVL.

This clonotype appeared a few times. The gene calls are TRBV7-3 and TRBJ2-5; unclear D gene. V lost 5 bases and J 4 bases, leaving 14 bases between the germline ends. This CDR3 region has 14 residues. Germline lookup yields CDR1 SGHTA and CDR2 FQGTGA. DNA for the CDR3: TGTGCCAGCAGCCCTCAACCGGGCATAGAGACCCAGTACTTC. Amino acid sequence: CASSPQPGIETQYF.

Worth noting for this clonotype: A much larger clonotype is one base distant, so this may be a read error. The chain is built from TRBV19 and TRBJ2-7; D perhaps matches TRBD1 (5 bases). The CDR3 covers 14 residues. The germline CDR1 and CDR2 sequences are LNHDA and SQIVND (reference sequence). The V and J ends lost 3 bases and 3 bases respectively, with 12 bases between them. CDR3 sequence reads: CASSIWGTHYEQYF. As DNA, the CDR3 is TGTGCCAGTAGTATTTGGGGCACCCACTACGAGCAGTACTTC.

This clonotype was picked up many times. The J gene is TRBJ1-1, the V gene TRBV12-3 or TRBV12-4; D is uncertain. The V and J ends lost 8 bases and 1 base respectively, with 11 bases between them. The CDR3 spans 13 residues. The DNA for the CDR3 is TGTGCCAGCGGGATCGGGTCGAACACTGAAGCTTTCTTT. It codes for CASGIGSNTEAFF.

About this clonotype: A much bigger clone sits one base away, suggesting this may be a read error. The chain links TRBV7-6 to TRBJ1-2; D is perhaps TRBD1 (6 bases). Looked up from germline, CDR1 is SGHVS and CDR2 is FNYEAQ. There are 13 residues in the CDR3. CDR3 in DNA: TGTGTCAGCAGACCAGACAGGTTCTATGGCTACACCTTC. Its protein is CVSRPDRFYGYTF. Drawing the rest from reference TRBV7-6 and TRBJ1-2, the complete variable domain is GAGVSQSPRYKVTKRGQDVALRCDPISGHVSLYWYRQALGQGPEFLTYFNYEAQQDKSGLPNDRFSAERPEGSISTLTIQRTEQRDSAMYRCVSRPDRFYGYTFGSGTRLTVV.

The rearrangement links TRBV4-1 to TRBJ2-5, with 8 positions matching TRBD2. Germline lookup yields CDR1 MGHRA and CDR2 YSYEKL. This CDR3 is built from 16 residues. Germline trimming cut 0 bases from V and 5 bases from J; bases unmatched to any gene: 8. CDR3 amino acids: CASSQDRSSGGETQYF. CDR3 nucleotide sequence: TGCGCCAGCAGCCAAGATAGGTCGAGCGGGGGTGAGACCCAGTACTTC.

This chain joins TRBV20-1 and TRBJ1-4, with 9 bases lining up with TRBD1. The ends lost 8 bases at V and 2 bases at J; junction bases unmatched: 12. Germline CDR1 DFQATT, CDR2 SNEGSKA (reference sequence). This CDR3 is built from 16 residues. The CDR3 DNA reads TGCAGTCCGGGACAGGGACTCAAAGAGACTAATGAAAAACTGTTTTTT. Translating gives CSPGQGLKETNEKLFF.